This T cell receptor beta chain is from a study of T cell changes during pregnancy in multiple sclerosis. CDR1 and CDR2 from the germline V gene are SGHVS and FNYEAQ. The CDR3 has 17 residues. The ends were cut back, 0 bases at V and 7 bases at J, with 19 bases in the middle. Profiling relied on immunoSEQ multiplex PCR, and the TCRdb table lists in-frame clones only, not all of them. The sample includes 34,000 or so clones, roughly 91% of them seen just once. The chain couples TRBV7-6 to TRBJ2-1; TRBD1 is a possible D gene (6 bases). The sequence came from a female donor in good health, enrolled as a control in a pregnancy study. Sequences were derived from peripheral blood, sampled in the second trimester of pregnancy. The CDR3 coding sequence is TGTGCCAGCAGCTTAGCTTCGGTTGGTTACAGGGCGAATGAGCAGTTCTTC. It is translated as CASSLASVGYRANEQFF.